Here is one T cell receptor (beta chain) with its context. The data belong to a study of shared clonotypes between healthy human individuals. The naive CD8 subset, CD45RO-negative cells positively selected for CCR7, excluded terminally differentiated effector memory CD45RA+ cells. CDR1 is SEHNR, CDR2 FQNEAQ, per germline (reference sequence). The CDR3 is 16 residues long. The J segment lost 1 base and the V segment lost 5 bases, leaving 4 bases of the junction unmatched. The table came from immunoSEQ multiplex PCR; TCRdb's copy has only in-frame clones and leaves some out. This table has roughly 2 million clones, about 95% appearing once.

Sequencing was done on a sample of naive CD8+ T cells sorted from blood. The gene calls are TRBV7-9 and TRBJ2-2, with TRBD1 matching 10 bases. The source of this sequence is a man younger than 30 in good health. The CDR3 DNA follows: TGTGCCAGCAGCCCCGGGACAGGGGAGAACACCGGGGAGCTGTTTTTT. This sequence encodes CASSPGTGENTGELFF.